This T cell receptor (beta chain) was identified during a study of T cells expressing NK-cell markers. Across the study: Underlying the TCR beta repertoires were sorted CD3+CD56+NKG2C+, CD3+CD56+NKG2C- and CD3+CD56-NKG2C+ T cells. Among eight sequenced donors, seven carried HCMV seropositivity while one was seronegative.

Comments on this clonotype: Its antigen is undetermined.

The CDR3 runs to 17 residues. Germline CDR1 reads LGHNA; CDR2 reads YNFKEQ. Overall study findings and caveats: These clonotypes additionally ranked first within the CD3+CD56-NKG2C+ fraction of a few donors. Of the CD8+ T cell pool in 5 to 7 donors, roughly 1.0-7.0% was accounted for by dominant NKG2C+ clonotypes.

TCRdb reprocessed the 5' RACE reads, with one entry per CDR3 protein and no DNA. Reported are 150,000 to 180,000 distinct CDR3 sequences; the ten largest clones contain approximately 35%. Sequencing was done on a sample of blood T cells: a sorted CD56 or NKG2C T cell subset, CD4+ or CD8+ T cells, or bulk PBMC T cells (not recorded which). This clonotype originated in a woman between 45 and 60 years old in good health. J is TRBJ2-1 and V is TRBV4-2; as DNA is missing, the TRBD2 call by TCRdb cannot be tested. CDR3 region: CASSQEVLAGGIYEQFF.